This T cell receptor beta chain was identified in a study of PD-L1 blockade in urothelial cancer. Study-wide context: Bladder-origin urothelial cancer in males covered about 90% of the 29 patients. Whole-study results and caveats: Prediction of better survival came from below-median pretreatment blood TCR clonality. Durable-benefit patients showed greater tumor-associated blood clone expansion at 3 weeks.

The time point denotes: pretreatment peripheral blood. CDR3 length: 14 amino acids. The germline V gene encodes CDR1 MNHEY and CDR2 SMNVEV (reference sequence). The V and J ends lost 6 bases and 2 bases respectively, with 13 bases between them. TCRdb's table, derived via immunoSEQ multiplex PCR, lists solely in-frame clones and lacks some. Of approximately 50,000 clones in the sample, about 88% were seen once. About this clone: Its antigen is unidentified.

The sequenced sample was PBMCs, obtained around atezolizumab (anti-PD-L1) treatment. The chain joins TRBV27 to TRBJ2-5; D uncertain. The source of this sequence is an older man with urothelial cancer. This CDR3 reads CASRPHGAQETQYF. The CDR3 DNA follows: TGTGCCAGCAGGCCCCACGGTGCACAAGAGACCCAGTACTTC.